The source of this TCR beta chain is a study of CXCR3-negative and CXCR3-positive naive CD8 T cells. The study's findings and limits: CXCR3-positive naive cells carried more hydrophobic TRB CDR3s than CXCR3-negative naive cells did.

The authors prepared UMI-labeled TRB cDNA libraries by 5' RACE. TCRdb processed the 5' RACE reads again and assigns one entry to each CDR3 protein, with no DNA. The table lists nearly 90,000 distinct CDR3 sequences. Per the germline V gene, CDR1 is SGHDN and CDR2 is FVKESK. The CDR3 consists of 16 residues. In the case of this clonotype: Antigen specificity is unknown.

This receptor was taken from a human donor in good health. Some clones in this sample may be carry-over from other donors' samples. The sample consisted of naive CXCR3+ CD8+ T cells from blood. The subset here: CD45RO-CCR7+CD27+CD95- naive CD8+ T cells expressing CXCR3 (TNR3+). V and J are TRBV14 and TRBJ2-3; as DNA is missing, the TRBD1 call by TCRdb cannot be tested. The CDR3 loop is CASSYLRDSGTDTQYF.